The rows below give T cell receptor beta chains drawn from one sample of a study of post-analysis software for immune sequencing data. TCRdb processed the PCR reads anew with MiXCR; each CDR3 protein has one entry. In the table there are about 810,000 distinct CDR3 sequences, approximately 53% of which are singletons. The specimen sequenced was blood. The receptors come from a girl between 10 and 17 years old with multiple sclerosis. CDR3s include the opening cysteine and the closing phenylalanine or tryptophan. A D gene is named only where the DNA matches it firmly. Size values are once, few and many counts, or a class for expanded clones, and some rows have none.

size: .; V: TRBV29-1; J: TRBJ1-1; D: TRBD1; CDR3: CSVDYGRGTEAFF; DNA: TGCAGCGTTGATTACGGCAGGGGGACTGAAGCTTTCTTT
size: few; V: TRBV29-1; J: TRBJ2-3; D: TRBD2; CDR3: CSDFGRGLTDTQYF; DNA: TGCAGCGATTTCGGACGGGGACTAACAGATACGCAGTATTTT
size: .; V: TRBV7-2; J: TRBJ2-3; D: TRBD2; CDR3: CASSFRAGDTDTQYF; DNA: TGTGCCAGCAGCTTCAGAGCGGGGGACACAGATACGCAGTATTTT
size: few; V: TRBV7-2; J: TRBJ2-7; D: TRBD2; CDR3: CASSLSGRASYEQYF; DNA: TGTGCCAGCAGCCTTAGCGGGAGGGCCTCCTACGAGCAGTACTTC
size: .; V: TRBV6-5; J: TRBJ2-5; D: .; CDR3: CATQRGVGQETQYF; DNA: TGTGCCACACAGAGGGGCGTAGGGCAAGAGACCCAGTACTTC
size: few; V: TRBV29-1; J: TRBJ2-5; D: TRBD2; CDR3: CSVAVRPAGETQYF; DNA: TGCAGCGTTGCCGTTAGACCAGCGGGGGAGACCCAGTACTTC
size: few; V: TRBV6-5; J: TRBJ2-7; D: TRBD2; CDR3: CASSPPGTSGSYEQYF; DNA: TGTGCCAGCAGTCCCCCGGGGACTAGCGGGAGCTACGAGCAGTACTTC
size: .; V: TRBV12-3/TRBV12-4; J: TRBJ2-3; D: TRBD2; CDR3: CASRPAYGGARRDTQYF; DNA: TGTGCCAGCAGACCCGCTTACGGGGGGGCGCGTAGGGATACGCAGTATTTT
size: .; V: TRBV21-1; J: TRBJ1-2; D: .; CDR3: CASRNRDRDVEGDGYTF; DNA: TGTGCCAGCAGAAACCGGGACAGGGATGTAGAGGGGGATGGCTACACCTTC
size: few; V: TRBV6-5; J: TRBJ2-7; D: TRBD1; CDR3: CASSYSTGLSYEQYF; DNA: TGTGCCAGCAGTTACTCGACAGGGTTAAGTTACGAGCAGTACTTC
size: .; V: TRBV7-2; J: TRBJ2-5; D: .; CDR3: CASSPHLQRDQETQYF; DNA: TGTGCCAGCAGCCCACACTTGCAGAGGGATCAAGAGACCCAGTACTTC
size: .; V: TRBV20-1; J: TRBJ2-5; D: .; CDR3: CSARAYQETQYF; DNA: TGCAGTGCTAGGGCGTACCAAGAGACCCAGTACTTC
size: few; V: TRBV5-1; J: TRBJ1-1; D: TRBD1; CDR3: CASSWDRNTEAFF; DNA: TGCGCCAGCAGCTGGGACAGGAACACTGAAGCTTTCTTT
size: .; V: TRBV6-1; J: TRBJ2-3; D: .; CDR3: CASTEGAGATDTQYF; DNA: TGTGCCAGCACCGAAGGCGCAGGGGCCACAGATACACAGTATTTT
size: .; V: TRBV20-1; J: TRBJ1-2; D: TRBD1; CDR3: CSASSPLEGAIYGYTF; DNA: TGCAGTGCTAGCTCTCCCTTGGAGGGGGCGATCTATGGCTACACCTTC